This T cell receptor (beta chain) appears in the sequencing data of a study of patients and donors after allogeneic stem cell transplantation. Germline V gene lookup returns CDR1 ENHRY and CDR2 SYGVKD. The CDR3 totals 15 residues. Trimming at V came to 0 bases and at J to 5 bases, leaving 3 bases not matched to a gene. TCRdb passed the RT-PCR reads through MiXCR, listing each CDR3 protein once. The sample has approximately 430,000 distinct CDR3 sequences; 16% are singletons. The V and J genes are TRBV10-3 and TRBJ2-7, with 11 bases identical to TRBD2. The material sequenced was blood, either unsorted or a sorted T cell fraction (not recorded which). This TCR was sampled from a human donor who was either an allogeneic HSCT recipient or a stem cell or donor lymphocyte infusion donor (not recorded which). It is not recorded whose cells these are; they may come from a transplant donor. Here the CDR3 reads CAISESLAGGDEQYF. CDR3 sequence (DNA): TGTGCCATCAGTGAGTCTTTAGCGGGGGGGGACGAGCAGTACTTC.